Below are 26 T cell receptor beta chains sequenced from a single sample in a study of regulatory T cells in long-lasting Graves disease. Indicated time point: newly diagnosed GD, antithyroid drugs for less than 3 months. PBMC RNA served as the TCR library source. Arm-PCR of CDR3 regions and iRepertoire HTBI primers were used to build TCR beta libraries. MiXCR, run by TCRdb on the multiplex PCR reads, gives a single entry per CDR3 protein. The data hold 550,000 or so distinct CDR3 sequences, with 12% observed a single time. The same sample was also used in a study of T cells in Graves' hyperthyroidism and ophthalmopathy.

The sequences come from peripheral blood mononuclear cells (PBMCs), collected at new diagnosis, from a patient treated with antithyroid drugs. The receptors stem from a young woman with Graves disease.

There are a few counts of this clonotype. The chain has TRBV27 and TRBJ1-2; 7 bases fit TRBD1. V lost 2 bases, J lost 4 bases, and 10 bases stayed unmatched. The CDR3 consists of 16 residues. Per germline, CDR1 MNHEY and CDR2 SMNVEV (reference sequence). CDR3 nucleotide sequence: TGTGCCAGCAGTTTAGCTGGGACAGAAGGGGGCTATGGCTACACCTTC. This encodes CASSLAGTEGGYGYTF.

This clonotype was counted many times. This chain connects TRBV7-3 to TRBJ2-7, with 8 nucleotides matching TRBD2. The CDR3 is 17 amino acids. Germline loops: CDR1 SGHTA, CDR2 FQGTGA. With 1 base clipped from V and 5 bases from J, the junction kept 13 bases outside the gene matches. The CDR3 DNA sequence: TGTGCCAGCAGCTTAAGGGGTGGCAGCGGGAGTCCCCACGAGCAGTACTTC. Translated, it gives CASSLRGGSGSPHEQYF.

This clonotype has at least ten counts. This chain connects TRBV18 to TRBJ2-1; 8 bases align to TRBD2. CDR1 and CDR2 from the germline V gene are KGHSH and LQKENI. The CDR3 totals 15 residues. V trimming: 5 bases; J trimming: 8 bases; junction bases outside the gene matches: 11. The CDR3 region has the DNA TGTGCCAGCTCAGAGGGGACTAGAGGGCCCGATGAGCAGTTCTTC. This translates into CASSEGTRGPDEQFF.

At least ten counts were recorded for this clonotype. The genes are TRBV27 and TRBJ2-4; weak D call: TRBD1 (6 bases). Between the trimmed V and J ends, which lost 4 bases and 0 bases, there was a span of 10 bases. The CDR3 covers 15 residues. The V gene's germline CDR1 is MNHEY and CDR2 SMNVEV (reference sequence). The CDR3: CASSSDRLAKNIQYF. The CDR3 DNA follows: TGTGCCAGCAGTTCGGACAGACTAGCCAAAAACATTCAGTACTTC.

This clonotype has at least ten counts. This chain links TRBV19 with TRBJ1-1; 7 nucleotides align to TRBD1. The germline V gene has CDR1 LNHDA and CDR2 SQIVND (reference sequence). The CDR3 runs 13 residues. V lost 5 bases and J lost 6; bases outside the gene matches: 6. The CDR3 sequence: CASSVDRVAEAFF. The CDR3 DNA reads as TGTGCCAGTAGTGTTGACAGGGTGGCTGAAGCTTTCTTT.

In its sample, this clonotype was seen many times. The rearrangement uses TRBV3-1 and TRBJ2-7; 12 nucleotides agree with TRBD2. Germline CDR1 reads LGHDT; CDR2 reads YNNKEL (reference sequence). The junction had 2 bases not matched to a gene; V was cut back by 4 bases and J by 1 base. The CDR3 consists of 15 residues. The CDR3 nucleotides read TGTGCCAGCAGCCCTAGCGGGAGGGGGTCCTACGAGCAGTACTTC. Encoded protein: CASSPSGRGSYEQYF.

The rearrangement links TRBV10-3 to TRBJ2-7; 13 nucleotides agree with TRBD2. Per germline, CDR1 ENHRY and CDR2 SYGVKD. V trimming: 3 bases; J trimming: 3 bases; junction bases outside the gene matches: 23. CDR3 length: 22 residues. The CDR3 region has the DNA TGTGCCATCAGTGATAGGGGGCTGGGAGGGACTAGCGGGACACCTCTCCTCTACGAGCAGTACTTC. Residues: CAISDRGLGGTSGTPLLYEQYF.

The rearrangement uses TRBV28 and TRBJ1-2; D call uncertain. Germline V lookup: CDR1 MDHEN, CDR2 SYDVKM. The V and J ends lost 4 bases and 2 bases respectively, with 11 bases between them. The CDR3 is made up of 14 amino acids. The DNA of the CDR3 is TGTGCCAGCAGTTCGACGACTCAGAACTATGGCTACACCTTC. This sequence encodes CASSSTTQNYGYTF.

The sample holds many counts of this clonotype. The chain uses TRBV4-1 and TRBJ2-7; TRBD2 agrees at 11 bases. The V segment lost 4 bases and the J segment 1 base; nucleotides outside the gene matches: 3. This CDR3 is 15 amino acids long. CDR1 is MGHRA and CDR2 is YSYEKL in the germline V gene. For the CDR3, the DNA is TGCGCCAGCAGCCCAAGACTAGCGGGGTCCTACGAGCAGTACTTC. Its translation is CASSPRLAGSYEQYF.

This clonotype came up a few times. The V gene is TRBV19, the J gene TRBJ1-3; possible D gene TRBD1, 6 bases. Germline assignment: CDR1 LNHDA and CDR2 SQIVND (reference sequence). The CDR3 runs to 15 residues. V was shortened by 10 bases and J by 0 bases, with 16 bases between the two germline ends. The CDR3 protein is CATRQVLSSGNTIYF. The CDR3 DNA is TGTGCCACCAGACAGGTCCTGAGCTCTGGAAACACCATATATTTT.

This clonotype was recorded many times. The chain couples TRBV19 to TRBJ1-1; 7 nucleotides align to TRBD1. CDR3 length: 15 amino acids. Looked up from germline, CDR1 is LNHDA and CDR2 is SQIVND (reference sequence). V trimming: 5 bases; J trimming: 3 bases; junction bases outside the gene matches: 9. CDR3 in DNA: TGTGCCAGTAGTTTCTTCCCTGGGACAGACACTGAAGCTTTCTTT. The encoded protein is CASSFFPGTDTEAFF.

This clonotype was observed at least ten times. The rearrangement joins TRBV12-5 to TRBJ1-1, with 7 bases aligning to TRBD1. Germline CDR1 and CDR2: LGHNT and FRNRAP. The CDR3 consists of 13 residues. Unmatched junction bases numbered 8, after V lost 3 bases and J lost 10 bases. CDR3 residues: CASGFTTGSGAFF. The CDR3 region has the DNA TGTGCTAGTGGTTTTACGACAGGGAGTGGAGCTTTCTTT.

This clonotype has ten or more counts. The chain has TRBV18 and TRBJ1-1, with TRBD1 identical over 7 bases. The germline gives CDR1 KGHSH, CDR2 LQKENI. The CDR3 covers 15 residues. Losses at the gene ends were 3 bases for V and 1 base for J; bases not matched to a gene: 5. In DNA form, the CDR3 reads TGTGCCAGCTCACCTATGGGACAGTGGAACACTGAAGCTTTCTTT. Residues: CASSPMGQWNTEAFF.

The chain combines TRBV2 with TRBJ2-1, with TRBD2 matching 16 bases. Germline CDR1 and CDR2: SNHLY and FYNNEI. V dropped 9 bases and J dropped 1; count of bases not matched to a gene: 15. This CDR3 has 20 residues. CDR3 residues: CASREIVGTSGRESYNEQFF. The DNA of the CDR3 is TGTGCCAGTAGAGAGATTGTTGGGACTAGCGGGAGGGAGTCCTACAATGAGCAGTTCTTC.

This clonotype was picked up many times. This chain links TRBV9 with TRBJ1-3; D gene uncertain. Germline V gives CDR1 SGDLS, CDR2 YYNGEE. The CDR3 has 13 residues. Between the trimmed V and J ends, which lost 4 bases and 8 bases, there was a span of 13 bases. CDR3 protein: CASSYSNEDTIYF. CDR3 DNA sequence: TGTGCCAGCAGCTATTCCAACGAGGACACCATATATTTT.

This rearrangement joins TRBV10-3 to TRBJ2-3; the D gene is possibly TRBD2 (6 bases). This CDR3 comprises 19 residues. V lost 0 bases and J lost 0, with 19 bases in between. CDR1 is ENHRY, CDR2 SYGVKD, per germline. The CDR3 DNA reads TGTGCCATCAGTGAGTCGACGGGGGTTATATCCTATAGCACAGATACGCAGTATTTT. It translates to CAISESTGVISYSTDTQYF.

The sample holds many counts of this clonotype. The rearrangement joins TRBV7-8 to TRBJ1-1; 8 bases line up with TRBD1. CDR1 and CDR2 (germline): SGHVS, FQNEAQ. There are 15 residues in the CDR3. V shed 5 bases, J shed 7 bases, and the junction held 12 bases outside the gene matches. The CDR3 nucleotides are TGTGCCAGCAGCCCGATGACAGGGGCATGGGGTGAAGCTTTCTTT. Translating gives CASSPMTGAWGEAFF.

This clonotype was seen many times. The J gene is TRBJ2-1, the V gene TRBV2, with TRBD2 matching over 16 bases. This CDR3 region has 18 residues. Germline CDR1 and CDR2: SNHLY and FYNNEI. J gave up 5 bases and V 5 bases, and 9 bases lay outside the gene matches. CDR3 coding DNA: TGTGCCAGCAGTAAGGGACTAGCGGGAGGGGTTCGGAACAATGAGCAGTTCTTC. This translates into CASSKGLAGGVRNNEQFF.

This clonotype was counted many times. This chain uses TRBV28 with TRBJ1-5; TRBD1 aligns across 7 bases. Germline V gene sequence: CDR1 MDHEN, CDR2 SYDVKM. The CDR3 extends over 16 amino acids. Trimming cost V 2 bases and J 3 bases; bases outside gene matches: 7. The CDR3 DNA follows: TGTGCCAGCAGTTTACCCGGACAGGTATCCAATCAGCCCCAGCATTTT. It codes for CASSLPGQVSNQPQHF.

The chain uses TRBV20-1 and TRBJ2-4; the D call may be TRBD1 or TRBD2 (5 bases each). With 6 bases removed from V and 6 bases from J, the gap between germline ends came to 24 bases. There are 16 residues in the CDR3. The germline V gene encodes CDR1 DFQATT and CDR2 SNEGSKA (reference sequence). The CDR3 sequence is CSASSFSGTELNIQYF. In DNA, the CDR3 is TGCAGTGCCAGCAGCTTTTCCGGGACGGAGTTAAACATTCAGTACTTC.

This clonotype has only a few counts. The J gene is TRBJ2-4, the V gene TRBV5-8, with D unresolved. The CDR3 consists of 13 residues. The germline V and J ends were trimmed by 1 base and 15 bases, with 17 bases remaining between them. Germline values: CDR1 SGHTS, CDR2 YDEGEE. The CDR3 nucleotides read TGTGCCAGCAGCTTGTCTGTTCGGGCACAAGGGTACTTC. Encoded protein: CASSLSVRAQGYF.

This chain joins TRBV6-2 or TRBV6-3 and TRBJ2-1; TRBD1 matches at 7 bases. Trimming removed 4 bases from V and 4 bases from J; junction bases left unmatched: 4. CDR1 is MNHEY and CDR2 is SVGEGT in the germline V gene. The CDR3 contains 14 residues. DNA of the CDR3: TGTGCCAGCAGTTTCGGGACAGTTTACAATGAGCAGTTCTTC. Its protein is CASSFGTVYNEQFF.

This clonotype was detected only a few times. The gene calls are TRBV30 and TRBJ2-7, with D possibly TRBD1 on 6 matching bases. V lost 5 bases and J 4 bases, leaving 15 bases between the germline ends. Germline values: CDR1 GTSNPN, CDR2 SVGIG (reference sequence). The CDR3 has 13 amino acids. This CDR3 is CAWAAGVMYEQYF. The CDR3 DNA reads as TGTGCCTGGGCGGCAGGGGTTATGTACGAGCAGTACTTC.

This clonotype has a count of ten or more. The chain carries TRBV4-3 and TRBJ2-5; D remains ambiguous. V was pared by 0 bases and J by 5 bases, with 7 bases between. Germline CDR1 and CDR2: LGHNA and YSLEER. This CDR3 has 13 amino acids. CDR3 nucleotides: TGCGCCAGCAGCCAAGATTGGTCGGAGACCCAGTACTTC. Protein sequence: CASSQDWSETQYF.

This clonotype was recorded at least ten times. The rearrangement links TRBV11-2 to TRBJ2-7; tentative D call: TRBD2 (5 bases). CDR1 is SGHAT and CDR2 is FQNNGV in the germline V gene. The CDR3 has 15 amino acids. The ends were cut back, 3 bases at V and 0 bases at J, with 12 bases in the middle. The CDR3 DNA reads as TGTGCCAGCAGCTTTAGGCTAGCTGACTCCTACGAGCAGTACTTC. This codes for CASSFRLADSYEQYF.

This chain uses TRBV7-2 with TRBJ2-2; D is unresolved. CDR1 SGHTA and CDR2 FQGNSA come from the germline V gene. Trimming left V 5 bases short and J 6 bases short, with 13 bases between. The CDR3 is 14 residues long. CDR3 in DNA: TGTGCCAGCAGCCCTACCCCGCAGGCCGGGGAGCTGTTTTTT. Translated, it gives CASSPTPQAGELFF.